Each of the 21 T cell receptor beta chains below was sequenced from the same sample in a study of T cell responses to AZD1222 COVID-19 vaccine. Profiled with immunoSEQ multiplex PCR; TCRdb holds only in-frame clones, not every one. This sample yields approximately 160,000 clones, of which under 95% are seen a single time; around 5.4% belongs to the top ten. The specimen comprised peripheral blood, sampled on day 0 of AZD1222 vaccination. Source of these receptors: an adult in good health.

The gene calls are TRBV4-1 and TRBJ2-1, with a weak D call TRBD1 (5 bases). CDR3 length: 15 amino acids. CDR1 is MGHRA and CDR2 is YSYEKL in the germline V gene. Trimming pared 4 bases from V and 0 bases from J, leaving 10 bases between. For the CDR3, the DNA is TGCGCCAGCAGCCTCAGGGAAAGCTCCTACAATGAGCAGTTCTTC. Encoded protein: CASSLRESSYNEQFF.

V is TRBV28 and J is TRBJ2-7; D call uncertain. The CDR3 spans 12 residues. The germline gives CDR1 MDHEN, CDR2 SYDVKM. Trimming pared 2 bases from V and 4 bases from J, leaving 6 bases between. The CDR3 coding sequence is TGTGCCAGCAGTTTACCTTTTTACGAGCAGTACTTC. Translating it yields CASSLPFYEQYF.

The chain has TRBV6-5 and TRBJ2-2; D not certain. The CDR3 is 13 amino acids. Germline CDR1 and CDR2: MNHEY and SVGAGI. The germline V and J ends were trimmed by 10 bases and 1 base, with 10 bases remaining between them. Here the CDR3 reads CATATQNTGELFF. Here the CDR3 DNA reads TGTGCCACCGCGACACAGAACACCGGGGAGCTGTTTTTT.

The CDR3 sequence is CASSHLRTSRDYEQYF. For the CDR3, the DNA is TGCGCCAGCAGCCACCTAAGAACATCACGGGACTACGAGCAGTACTTC. J is TRBJ2-7 and V is TRBV4-1; TRBD2 is a possible D gene (5 bases). The V and J ends lost 3 bases and 3 bases respectively, with 18 bases between them. The CDR3 extends over 16 amino acids. Germline V gene data show CDR1 as MGHRA and CDR2 as YSYEKL.

The V call is TRBV7-8, the J call TRBJ2-7; TRBD1 agrees at 8 bases. This CDR3 is built from 14 residues. The trim removed 4 bases at V and 2 bases at J, leaving 4 bases unmatched. The germline CDR1 and CDR2 sequences are SGHVS and FQNEAQ. The CDR3 DNA reads TGTGCCAGCAGCTCGGACAGGGATACCTACGAGCAGTACTTC. Translating gives CASSSDRDTYEQYF.

The chain has TRBV7-9 and TRBJ1-1; tentative D call: TRBD1 (6 bases). CDR3 length: 16 amino acids. With 4 bases removed from V and 6 bases from J, the gap between germline ends came to 21 bases. Germline V CDR1 and CDR2: SEHNR, FQNEAQ (reference sequence). As DNA, the CDR3 is TGTGCCAGCAGCTCTCGGACAGTTCAAGGCCCTTCTGAAGCTTTCTTT. Protein product: CASSSRTVQGPSEAFF.

The chain recombines TRBV7-9 with TRBJ1-1, with D possibly matching TRBD1 (6 bases). The CDR3 contains 12 residues. In germline, CDR1 is SEHNR, CDR2 FQNEAQ (reference sequence). The V and J ends lost 8 bases and 5 bases respectively, with 12 bases between them. DNA for the CDR3: TGTGCCAGCGACAGGTCGGGGACTGAAGCTTTCTTT. This codes for CASDRSGTEAFF.

The V gene is TRBV24-1, the J gene TRBJ1-2; maybe TRBD1 (5 bases). Looked up from germline, CDR1 is KGHDR and CDR2 is SFDVKD. This CDR3 spans 11 amino acids. With 10 bases removed from V and 5 bases from J, the gap between germline ends came to 10 bases. In DNA form, the CDR3 reads TGTGCCACTCGGGGGGAGTATGGCTACACCTTC. It is translated as CATRGEYGYTF.

This sequence joins TRBV20-1 and TRBJ1-5; D is perhaps TRBD1 (5 bases). Looked up from germline, CDR1 is DFQATT and CDR2 is SNEGSKA (reference sequence). The ends were cut back, 5 bases at V and 1 base at J, with 15 bases in the middle. The CDR3 extends over 15 amino acids. The CDR3 region has the DNA TGCAGTGCTGGTGGCGGGGGAGAGAGCAATCAGCCCCAGCATTTT. It encodes CSAGGGGESNQPQHF.

The gene calls are TRBV5-1 and TRBJ1-1; D possibly corresponds to TRBD1 (5 bases). The CDR3 extends over 15 amino acids. Trimming shortened V by 0 bases and J by 0 bases, and 9 bases separated the two germline ends. CDR1 is SGHRS, CDR2 YFSETQ, per germline. The CDR3 bases are TGCGCCAGCAGCTTGGTCGCAGGGATGAACACTGAAGCTTTCTTT. This sequence encodes CASSLVAGMNTEAFF.

This chain uses TRBV6-5 with TRBJ2-2; no clear D. The CDR3 totals 14 residues. The V gene's germline CDR1 is MNHEY and CDR2 SVGAGI. Trimming took 6 bases from V and 0 from J, leaving 8 bases between them. The CDR3 loop is CASRRHANTGELFF. CDR3 DNA: TGTGCCAGCAGAAGACATGCGAACACCGGGGAGCTGTTTTTT.

CDR3 nucleotides: TGTGCCACCAGCAGAGAAATGGGGGTCTCTGGAAACACCATATATTTT. Translated: CATSREMGVSGNTIYF. The V and J genes are TRBV15 and TRBJ1-3, with TRBD1 as a possible D gene (5 bases). V was clipped by 0 bases and J by 0 bases, with 9 bases between them. The CDR3 is 16 residues long. Germline V gene data show CDR1 as LNHNV and CDR2 as YYDKDF (reference sequence). Combining the CDR3 with reference TRBV15 and TRBJ1-3 gives the whole variable domain DAMVIQNPRYQVTQFGKPVTLSCSQTLNHNVMYWYQQKSSQAPKLLFHYYDKDFNNEADTPDNFQSRRPNTSFCFLDIRSPGLGDTAMYLCATSREMGVSGNTIYFGEGSWLTVV.

CDR3 region: CASSWGSGRANNEQFF. DNA for the CDR3: TGTGCCAGCAGTTGGGGGAGCGGGAGGGCCAACAATGAGCAGTTCTTC. The genes are TRBV6-2 or TRBV6-3 and TRBJ2-1, with TRBD2 matching 10 bases. The CDR3 sequence is 16 residues long. Germline V CDR1 and CDR2: MNHEY, SVGEGT. V shed 4 bases and J 5 bases; nucleotides not matched to a gene: 8.

There are a few counts of this clone. The chain carries TRBV7-3 and TRBJ2-2; unclear D gene. Germline V gene lookup returns CDR1 SGHTA and CDR2 FQGTGA. The CDR3 is 13 residues long. V was cut by 2 bases and J by 2 bases, with 3 bases left in between. The CDR3 DNA reads as TGTGCCAGCAGCTTACGCAACACCGGGGAGCTGTTTTTT. This codes for CASSLRNTGELFF. The full variable domain, rest sourced from reference TRBV7-3 and TRBJ2-2, is GAGVSQTPSNKVTEKGKYVELRCDPISGHTALYWYRQSLGQGPEFLIYFQGTGAADDSGLPNDRFFAVRPEGSVSTLKIQRTERGDSAVYLCASSLRNTGELFFGEGSRLTVL.

The chain recombines TRBV7-3 with TRBJ2-3; maybe TRBD2 (5 bases). CDR1 is SGHTA, CDR2 FQGTGA, per germline. V was cut by 5 bases and J by 3 bases, with 12 bases left in between. There are 14 residues in the CDR3. CDR3 protein: CASSQLGRTDTQYF. The CDR3, as DNA: TGTGCCAGCAGCCAGCTTGGGAGAACAGATACGCAGTATTTT.

This sequence joins TRBV2 and TRBJ1-5; D is undetermined. From germline, CDR1 is SNHLY and CDR2 FYNNEI. The CDR3 has 14 residues. V shed 3 bases and J shed 3 bases, with 9 bases lying between them. The CDR3: CASSDTGYNQPQHF. CDR3 coding DNA: TGTGCCAGCAGTGATACCGGGTACAATCAGCCCCAGCATTTT.

The V call is TRBV7-8, the J call TRBJ1-1; D ambiguous. The germline V gene encodes CDR1 SGHVS and CDR2 FQNEAQ. The V and J ends lost 8 bases and 2 bases respectively, with 9 bases between them. CDR3 length: 12 residues. The CDR3 protein is CASGRGNTEAFF. CDR3 nucleotide sequence: TGTGCCAGCGGCCGGGGTAACACTGAAGCTTTCTTT.

This clone has just one count. V usage is TRBV28 and J usage is TRBJ1-1, with 8 positions matching TRBD1. The CDR3 runs 15 residues. Per the germline V gene, CDR1 is MDHEN and CDR2 is SYDVKM. V was clipped by 6 bases and J by 2 bases; unmatched bases: 8. CDR3 coding DNA: TGTGCCAGCAGCCGTGGATCAGGGGGCAACACTGAAGCTTTCTTT. Protein: CASSRGSGGNTEAFF.

The chain has TRBV25-1 and TRBJ2-7; D unclear. V was trimmed by 3 bases and J by 3 bases, leaving 9 bases between them. CDR3 length: 13 amino acids. Germline assignment: CDR1 MGHDK and CDR2 SYGVNS. Written as DNA, the CDR3 is TGTGCCAGCAGTGATAGCACCTACTACGAGCAGTACTTC. Protein: CASSDSTYYEQYF.

The chain joins TRBV6-2 or TRBV6-3 to TRBJ1-5; the D is unclear. CDR1 and CDR2 (germline): MNHEY, SVGEGT. The CDR3 contains 13 residues. Trimming removed 5 bases from V and 2 bases from J, with 7 bases in between. The CDR3 DNA reads TGTGCCAGCAGTGGGGTCGGCAATCAGCCCCAGCATTTT. This translates into CASSGVGNQPQHF.

The V and J genes are TRBV9 and TRBJ2-5, with TRBD2 as a possible D gene (5 bases). V lost 3 bases, J lost 5 bases, and 11 bases lay in between. The CDR3 covers 13 residues. Germline CDR1 SGDLS, CDR2 YYNGEE. This CDR3 reads CASSASRGETQYF. CDR3 in DNA: TGTGCCAGCAGCGCATCTAGAGGGGAGACCCAGTACTTC.